This passage covers 13 T cell receptor beta chains from one sample sequenced in a study of cytomegalovirus exposure and HLA in healthy donors. The PCR made use of 60 Vbeta and 13 Jbeta primers. Generated by immunoSEQ multiplex PCR, the TCRdb table keeps only in-frame clones and is missing some. The data hold tens of thousands of clones, with 75% to 80% observed a single time. Input material: PBMCs. Every receptor here comes from a man aged 18 to 30 in good health and CMV-seronegative.

CDR3 nucleotides: TGTGCCATCAGTCAGAACACCGGGGAGCTGTTTTTT. It specifies CAISQNTGELFF. This sequence joins TRBV10-3 and TRBJ2-2; D not certain. The CDR3 is made up of 12 amino acids. Germline CDR1 ENHRY, CDR2 SYGVKD. Trimming took off 5 bases at V and 1 base at J, with 2 bases between the two ends.

The V and J genes are TRBV9 and TRBJ2-2; maybe TRBD2 (6 bases). V was trimmed by 0 bases and J by 4 bases, leaving 13 bases between them. The CDR3 runs 16 residues. Germline CDR1 and CDR2: SGDLS and YYNGEE. CDR3 bases: TGTGCCAGCAGCGTAGCCGCGGGGTCGGTCACCGGGGAGCTGTTTTTT. This translates into CASSVAAGSVTGELFF.

This chain links TRBV29-1 with TRBJ2-1; D ambiguous. The CDR3 has 15 amino acids. CDR1 is SQVTM, CDR2 ANQGSEA, per germline. V dropped 0 bases and J dropped 3 bases, with 12 bases sitting between them. This chain's CDR3 is CSVEDIASGYNEQFF. Written as DNA, the CDR3 is TGCAGCGTTGAAGATATCGCATCAGGCTACAATGAGCAGTTCTTC.

The chain couples TRBV7-8 to TRBJ2-5, with D maybe TRBD2 (5 bases). V was clipped by 7 bases and J by 2 bases, with 20 bases between them. This CDR3 region has 16 residues. Germline V gene sequence: CDR1 SGHVS, CDR2 FQNEAQ. The CDR3 DNA reads as TGTGCCAGCAACTCTCGGGATTGGATAGAACAAGAGACCCAGTACTTC. Its protein product is CASNSRDWIEQETQYF.

The J gene is TRBJ2-5, the V gene TRBV5-6; TRBD1 matches 9 bases. CDR3 size: 16 residues. V shed 4 bases and J 4 bases; nucleotides not matched to a gene: 11. Looked up from germline, CDR1 is SGHDT and CDR2 is YYEEEE. CDR3 region: CASSQPTGGAGETQYF. The CDR3 bases are TGTGCCAGCAGCCAACCAACAGGGGGCGCGGGAGAGACCCAGTACTTC.

The chain employs TRBV19 and TRBJ2-1, with TRBD1 identical over 10 bases. The trim removed 0 bases at V and 9 bases at J, leaving 14 bases unmatched. CDR3 length equals 18 residues. Germline V gene lookup returns CDR1 LNHDA and CDR2 SQIVND (reference sequence). CDR3 in DNA: TGTGCCAGTAGTATAGACCGATATCGAGCGGGACAGGGGCCTGAGCAGTTCTTC. Encoded protein: CASSIDRYRAGQGPEQFF. The full variable domain, completed using reference TRBV19 and TRBJ2-1, is DGGITQSPKYLFRKEGQNVTLSCEQNLNHDAMYWYRQDPGQGLRLIYYSQIVNDFQKGDIAEGYSVSREKKESFPLTVTSAQKNPTAFYLCASSIDRYRAGQGPEQFFGPGTRLTVL.

The gene calls are TRBV9 and TRBJ2-1, with D unresolved. The CDR3 runs 14 residues. Germline V gene lookup returns CDR1 SGDLS and CDR2 YYNGEE. V was trimmed by 0 bases and J by 5 bases, leaving 9 bases between them. CDR3 protein: CASSVASVNNEQFF. As DNA, the CDR3 is TGTGCCAGCAGCGTAGCGTCGGTTAACAATGAGCAGTTCTTC. Looking up the rest from reference TRBV9 and TRBJ2-1 gives the full variable domain: DSGVTQTPKHLITATGQRVTLRCSPRSGDLSVYWYQQSLDQGLQFLIQYYNGEERAKGNILERFSAQQFPDLHSELNLSSLELGDSALYFCASSVASVNNEQFFGPGTRLTVL.

This clone was observed once. CDR3 sequence reads: CASRPGGRGTEAFF. The CDR3 nucleotides are TGTGCCAGCAGGCCCGGGGGCAGGGGGACTGAAGCTTTCTTT. The chain couples TRBV6-1 to TRBJ1-1, with TRBD1 matching 7 bases. Per the germline V gene, CDR1 is MNHNS and CDR2 is SASEGT. V gave up 6 bases and J gave up 5 bases; unmatched junction bases: 9. The CDR3 length is 14 residues.

This chain uses TRBV5-1 with TRBJ1-1; D is ambiguous. Per the germline V gene, CDR1 is SGHRS and CDR2 is YFSETQ. V lost 0 bases to trimming and J lost 1 base, with 7 bases between them. The CDR3 spans 14 residues. CDR3 loop: CASSLGRGNTEAFF. CDR3 coding DNA: TGCGCCAGCAGCTTGGGTCGGGGGAACACTGAAGCTTTCTTT.

The J gene is TRBJ2-2, the V gene TRBV5-4; 7 nucleotides line up with TRBD2. Germline-derived CDR1 and CDR2 are SGHNT and YYREEE (reference sequence). This CDR3 is 14 amino acids long. With 0 bases clipped from V and 5 bases from J, the junction kept 1 base outside the gene matches. CDR3 sequence (DNA): TGTGCCAGCAGCTTGGGGCGGGGGACCGGGGAGCTGTTTTTT. Protein product: CASSLGRGTGELFF.

The V gene is TRBV5-1, the J gene TRBJ2-1; D call uncertain. Trimming pared 0 bases from V and 8 bases from J, leaving 6 bases between. This CDR3 is built from 12 residues. CDR1 is SGHRS and CDR2 is YFSETQ in the germline V gene. The CDR3 region is CASSLGADEQFF. In nucleotides, the CDR3 is TGCGCCAGCAGCTTGGGTGCGGATGAGCAGTTCTTC.

This clone was recorded a few times. The rearrangement uses TRBV19 and TRBJ2-2, with 15 bases that match TRBD2. The V and J ends lost 5 bases and 6 bases, in that order; junction bases with no gene match: 4. Germline V gene lookup returns CDR1 LNHDA and CDR2 SQIVND (reference sequence). The CDR3 runs 16 residues. CDR3 DNA sequence: TGTGCCAGTAGTCCTCGGACTAGCGGGGGGGCCGGGGAGCTGTTTTTT. Its translation: CASSPRTSGGAGELFF.

V gene TRBV5-8 combines with J gene TRBJ1-5, with D perhaps matching TRBD1 (5 bases). Germline assignment: CDR1 SGHTS and CDR2 YDEGEE. Deletions cut 4 bases from V and 0 bases from J, with 20 bases between. The CDR3 contains 18 residues. The CDR3 loop is CASSPLRQSPYSNQPQHF. The DNA of the CDR3 is TGTGCCAGCAGCCCCTTAAGACAGTCACCTTATAGCAATCAGCCCCAGCATTTT.